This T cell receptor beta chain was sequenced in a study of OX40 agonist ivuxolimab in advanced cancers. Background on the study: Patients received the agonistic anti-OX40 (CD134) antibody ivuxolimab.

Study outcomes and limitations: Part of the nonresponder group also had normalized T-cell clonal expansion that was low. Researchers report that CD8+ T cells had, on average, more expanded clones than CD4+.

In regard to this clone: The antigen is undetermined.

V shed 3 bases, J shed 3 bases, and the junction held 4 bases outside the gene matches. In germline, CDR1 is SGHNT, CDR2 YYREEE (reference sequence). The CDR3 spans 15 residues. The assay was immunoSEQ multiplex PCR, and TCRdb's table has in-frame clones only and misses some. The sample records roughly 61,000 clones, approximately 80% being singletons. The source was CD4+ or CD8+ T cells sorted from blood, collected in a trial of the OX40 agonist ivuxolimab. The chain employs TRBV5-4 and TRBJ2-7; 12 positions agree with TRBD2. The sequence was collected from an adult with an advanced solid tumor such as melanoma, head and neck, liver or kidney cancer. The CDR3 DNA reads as TGTGCCAGCAGCTCGGCTAGCGGGGGGGACTACGAGCAGTACTTC. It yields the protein CASSSASGGDYEQYF.